A selection of T cell receptor beta chains follows, all from one sample in a study of T cell responses to AZD1222 COVID-19 vaccine. Libraries were prepared by immunoSEQ multiplex PCR; TCRdb keeps only in-frame clonotypes and omits some of them. The sample holds some 200,000 clones; approximately 90% are singletons and the top ten take 1.5% to 2%. Sample: peripheral blood, taken 28 days after the second AZD1222 dose. The source of these receptors is an adult who received the AZD1222 COVID-19 vaccine. CDR3s include the opening cysteine and the closing phenylalanine or tryptophan. The order of the fields is V gene, clone size, J gene, CDR3 length, D gene, CDR3 protein, CDR3 DNA. The D gene is left open where the match is weak. Clone sizes are given selectively: once, few, many, or a class where the clone is expanded.

v_gene: TRBV11-3; abundance: -; j_gene: TRBJ1-6; len: 16; d_gene: -; CDR3aa: CASFKGLGQYGSPLHF; CDR3nt: TGTGCCAGCTTTAAGGGTTTGGGGCAGTATGGTTCACCCCTCCACTTT
v_gene: TRBV7-9; abundance: -; j_gene: TRBJ2-1; len: 16; d_gene: TRBD2; CDR3aa: CASSWGGLAYLDEQFF; CDR3nt: TGTGCCAGCAGCTGGGGGGGACTAGCGTATTTGGATGAGCAGTTCTTC
v_gene: TRBV12-3/TRBV12-4; abundance: -; j_gene: TRBJ2-2; len: 13; d_gene: -; CDR3aa: CASSFAGAGELFF; CDR3nt: TGTGCCAGCAGTTTTGCAGGGGCCGGGGAGCTGTTTTTT
v_gene: TRBV30; abundance: -; j_gene: TRBJ1-4; len: 14; d_gene: -; CDR3aa: CAWRGAPTNEKLFF; CDR3nt: TGTGCCTGGAGAGGGGCCCCAACTAATGAAAAACTGTTTTTT
v_gene: TRBV11-2; abundance: -; j_gene: TRBJ2-2; len: 14; d_gene: TRBD1; CDR3aa: CASSLDRGLGELFF; CDR3nt: TGTGCCAGCAGCTTAGACAGGGGGCTCGGGGAGCTGTTTTTT
v_gene: TRBV9; abundance: -; j_gene: TRBJ2-7; len: 15; d_gene: -; CDR3aa: CASSEGQGRTYEQYF; CDR3nt: TGTGCCAGCAGCGAGGGGCAGGGGAGGACCTACGAGCAGTACTTC
v_gene: TRBV4-1; abundance: -; j_gene: TRBJ2-2; len: 15; d_gene: TRBD1; CDR3aa: CASSQADREGGELFF; CDR3nt: TGCGCCAGCAGCCAAGCGGACAGGGAAGGCGGGGAGCTGTTTTTT
v_gene: TRBV4-3; abundance: -; j_gene: TRBJ1-6; len: 16; d_gene: -; CDR3aa: CASSQDAGPLSSPLHF; CDR3nt: TGCGCCAGCAGCCAAGATGCAGGGCCCCTTAGTTCACCCCTCCACTTT
v_gene: TRBV23-1; abundance: once; j_gene: TRBJ1-6; len: 15; d_gene: -; CDR3aa: CASSRYGVLNSPLHF; CDR3nt: TGCGCCAGCAGTCGTTACGGGGTATTGAATTCACCCCTCCACTTT
v_gene: TRBV3-1/TRBV3-2; abundance: -; j_gene: TRBJ1-2; len: 12; d_gene: TRBD1; CDR3aa: CASSQNRGGYTF; CDR3nt: TGTGCCAGCAGCCAAAACAGGGGTGGCTACACCTTC
v_gene: TRBV7-8; abundance: -; j_gene: TRBJ1-1; len: 20; d_gene: -; CDR3aa: CASSLDLRRRGALLNTEAFF; CDR3nt: TGTGCCAGCAGCTTAGACCTTCGGCGTAGGGGGGCCCTCCTGAACACTGAAGCTTTCTTT
v_gene: TRBV30; abundance: -; j_gene: TRBJ1-1; len: 11; d_gene: -; CDR3aa: CAWNHLGGAFF; CDR3nt: TGTGCCTGGAACCACCTCGGGGGAGCTTTCTTT
v_gene: TRBV7-9; abundance: -; j_gene: TRBJ1-6; len: 14; d_gene: TRBD1; CDR3aa: CASSWTGDNSPLHF; CDR3nt: TGTGCCAGCAGCTGGACAGGGGATAATTCACCCCTCCACTTT
v_gene: TRBV19; abundance: -; j_gene: TRBJ2-1; len: 13; d_gene: TRBD2; CDR3aa: CASSVGSGYEQFF; CDR3nt: TGTGCCAGTAGTGTAGGTAGCGGGTATGAGCAGTTCTTC
v_gene: TRBV30; abundance: -; j_gene: TRBJ2-1; len: 17; d_gene: -; CDR3aa: CAWSVPWTMRQNNEQFF; CDR3nt: TGTGCCTGGAGTGTACCCTGGACTATGCGACAGAACAATGAGCAGTTCTTC
v_gene: TRBV5-4; abundance: -; j_gene: TRBJ2-1; len: 15; d_gene: TRBD2; CDR3aa: CASSLPSGRVRQQFF; CDR3nt: TGTGCCAGCAGCCTACCTAGCGGGAGGGTCCGGCAGCAGTTCTTC
v_gene: TRBV5-5; abundance: -; j_gene: TRBJ2-3; len: 14; d_gene: TRBD1; CDR3aa: CASSLRGGWDTQYF; CDR3nt: TGTGCCAGCAGCTTGAGAGGGGGCTGGGATACGCAGTATTTT
v_gene: TRBV15; abundance: -; j_gene: TRBJ2-5; len: 13; d_gene: -; CDR3aa: CATSRDHAETQYF; CDR3nt: TGTGCCACCAGCAGAGATCACGCAGAGACCCAGTACTTC
v_gene: TRBV11-2; abundance: -; j_gene: TRBJ1-6; len: 16; d_gene: -; CDR3aa: CASSLARAGYNSPLHF; CDR3nt: TGTGCCAGCAGCTTAGCGAGAGCTGGGTATAATTCACCCCTCCACTTT
v_gene: TRBV5-8; abundance: -; j_gene: TRBJ2-7; len: 14; d_gene: TRBD2; CDR3aa: CASSLAGGTYEQYF; CDR3nt: TGTGCCAGCAGCTTAGCGGGAGGGACCTACGAGCAGTACTTC
v_gene: TRBV11-3; abundance: -; j_gene: TRBJ2-1; len: 14; d_gene: -; CDR3aa: CASSLLGNADEQFF; CDR3nt: TGTGCCAGCAGCTTACTCGGGAATGCGGATGAGCAGTTCTTC
v_gene: TRBV9; abundance: -; j_gene: TRBJ1-4; len: 13; d_gene: -; CDR3aa: CASSVGPNEKLFF; CDR3nt: TGTGCCAGCAGCGTAGGTCCTAATGAAAAACTGTTTTTT
v_gene: TRBV18; abundance: -; j_gene: TRBJ2-2; len: 15; d_gene: TRBD1; CDR3aa: CASSPRGGETGELFF; CDR3nt: TGTGCCAGCTCACCTAGAGGGGGCGAAACCGGGGAGCTGTTTTTT
v_gene: TRBV30; abundance: -; j_gene: TRBJ1-2; len: 13; d_gene: -; CDR3aa: CAWNLQANYGYTF; CDR3nt: TGTGCCTGGAACCTACAGGCAAACTATGGCTACACCTTC
v_gene: TRBV6-6; abundance: -; j_gene: TRBJ2-3; len: 12; d_gene: -; CDR3aa: CASSVLYDTQYF; CDR3nt: TGTGCCAGCAGTGTGCTCTACGATACGCAGTATTTT
v_gene: TRBV27; abundance: once; j_gene: TRBJ1-5; len: 15; d_gene: -; CDR3aa: CASSPGTRSNQPQHF; CDR3nt: TGTGCCAGCAGTCCTGGGACCCGGAGCAATCAGCCCCAGCATTTT
v_gene: TRBV18; abundance: -; j_gene: TRBJ1-5; len: 15; d_gene: -; CDR3aa: CASSPEFNSNQPQHF; CDR3nt: TGTGCCAGCTCACCAGAGTTTAATAGCAATCAGCCCCAGCATTTT
v_gene: TRBV3-1/TRBV3-2; abundance: -; j_gene: TRBJ2-7; len: 16; d_gene: -; CDR3aa: CASSSTRPREFYEQYF; CDR3nt: TGTGCCAGCAGCTCTACTCGACCCCGGGAGTTCTACGAGCAGTACTTC
v_gene: TRBV7-2; abundance: once; j_gene: TRBJ2-5; len: 15; d_gene: TRBD1; CDR3aa: CASSLGTGVQETQYF; CDR3nt: TGTGCCAGCAGCTTAGGGACAGGGGTCCAAGAGACCCAGTACTTC
v_gene: TRBV4-2; abundance: -; j_gene: TRBJ1-2; len: 15; d_gene: -; CDR3aa: CASSDPSRGNYGYTF; CDR3nt: TGTGCCAGCAGCGATCCCTCCAGGGGTAACTATGGCTACACCTTC
v_gene: TRBV27; abundance: -; j_gene: TRBJ1-6; len: 17; d_gene: -; CDR3aa: CASSLSPSWSYNSPLHF; CDR3nt: TGTGCCAGCAGTTTATCACCCTCGTGGTCCTATAATTCACCCCTCCACTTT
v_gene: TRBV5-1; abundance: -; j_gene: TRBJ2-5; len: 13; d_gene: -; CDR3aa: CASRPGLQETQYF; CDR3nt: TGCGCCAGCAGACCGGGACTCCAAGAGACCCAGTACTTC
v_gene: TRBV7-9; abundance: -; j_gene: TRBJ1-4; len: 15; d_gene: -; CDR3aa: CASSSSGRAPEKLFF; CDR3nt: TGTGCCAGCAGTAGCTCGGGCAGGGCTCCGGAAAAACTGTTTTTT
v_gene: TRBV6-6; abundance: -; j_gene: TRBJ1-5; len: 14; d_gene: -; CDR3aa: CASRFRDSNQPQHF; CDR3nt: TGTGCCAGCAGATTCCGGGACAGCAATCAGCCCCAGCATTTT
v_gene: TRBV7-3; abundance: -; j_gene: TRBJ2-2; len: 15; d_gene: -; CDR3aa: CASSPIPSNTGELFF; CDR3nt: TGTGCCAGCAGCCCGATCCCCTCGAACACCGGGGAGCTGTTTTTT
v_gene: TRBV21-1; abundance: -; j_gene: TRBJ2-2; len: 20; d_gene: -; CDR3aa: CASSKGPDGEGIKDTGELFF; CDR3nt: TGTGCCAGCAGCAAAGGTCCCGACGGCGAGGGGATAAAGGACACCGGGGAGCTGTTTTTT
v_gene: TRBV18; abundance: -; j_gene: TRBJ2-1; len: 13; d_gene: TRBD1; CDR3aa: CASSPHDRAEQFF; CDR3nt: TGTGCCAGCTCCCCGCATGACAGGGCTGAGCAGTTCTTC
v_gene: TRBV5-1; abundance: -; j_gene: TRBJ1-1; len: 14; d_gene: -; CDR3aa: CASSFSGGVTEAFF; CDR3nt: TGCGCCAGCAGCTTTTCCGGTGGTGTGACTGAAGCTTTCTTT
v_gene: TRBV13; abundance: -; j_gene: TRBJ1-2; len: 13; d_gene: TRBD1; CDR3aa: CASSRDSFYSYTF; CDR3nt: TGTGCCAGCAGCCGGGACAGCTTTTACAGCTACACCTTC
v_gene: TRBV3-1/TRBV3-2; abundance: few; j_gene: TRBJ2-5; len: 14; d_gene: TRBD2; CDR3aa: CASSQQSGRETQYF; CDR3nt: TGTGCCAGCAGCCAACAGTCCGGGAGGGAGACCCAGTACTTC